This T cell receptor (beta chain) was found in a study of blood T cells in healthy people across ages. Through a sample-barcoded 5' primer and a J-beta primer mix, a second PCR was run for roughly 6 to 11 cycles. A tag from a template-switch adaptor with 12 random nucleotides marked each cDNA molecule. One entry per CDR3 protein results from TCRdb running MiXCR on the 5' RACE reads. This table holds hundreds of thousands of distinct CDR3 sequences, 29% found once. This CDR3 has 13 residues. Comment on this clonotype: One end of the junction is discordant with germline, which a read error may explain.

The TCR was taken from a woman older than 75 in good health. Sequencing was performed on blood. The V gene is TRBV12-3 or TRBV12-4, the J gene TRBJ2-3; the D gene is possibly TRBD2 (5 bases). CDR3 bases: TGTGCCAGCAGTTTACGGGGAACAGATACGCGGTATTTT. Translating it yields CASSLRGTDTRYF.